This TCR beta chain was identified during a study of regulatory T cells in long-lasting Graves disease. Looking at the study overall: The study enrolled newly diagnosed Graves' patients on antithyroid drugs under 3 months. Study-wide results and limits: Possibly, too few samples lowered accuracy. The study found lower TCR diversity in persistent Graves' patients than in newly diagnosed ones.

The authors built TCR beta libraries using iRepertoire HTBI primers and Arm-PCR of CDR3 regions. TCRdb reanalysed the multiplex PCR reads using MiXCR and keeps one entry per CDR3 protein. The sample yields around 400,000 distinct CDR3 sequences, around a sixth seen once. Time point indicated: newly diagnosed GD, antithyroid drugs for less than 3 months. The authors made the TCR library using RNA they extracted from PBMCs. Many counts were recorded for this clonotype. Its target is not known. The CDR3 totals 14 residues. V lost 8 bases, J lost 8 bases, and 9 bases stayed unmatched. CDR1 is LGHDT and CDR2 is YNNKEL in the germline V gene (reference sequence).

The genes are TRBV3-1 and TRBJ1-6, with 7 bases matching TRBD1. Source: peripheral blood mononuclear cells (PBMCs), taken at new diagnosis, from a patient treated with antithyroid drugs. This TCR came from a female donor with Graves disease. The CDR3 DNA follows: TGTGCCAGCGGCACGGGACAGCAAGATTCACCCCTCCACTTT. It codes for CASGTGQQDSPLHF.